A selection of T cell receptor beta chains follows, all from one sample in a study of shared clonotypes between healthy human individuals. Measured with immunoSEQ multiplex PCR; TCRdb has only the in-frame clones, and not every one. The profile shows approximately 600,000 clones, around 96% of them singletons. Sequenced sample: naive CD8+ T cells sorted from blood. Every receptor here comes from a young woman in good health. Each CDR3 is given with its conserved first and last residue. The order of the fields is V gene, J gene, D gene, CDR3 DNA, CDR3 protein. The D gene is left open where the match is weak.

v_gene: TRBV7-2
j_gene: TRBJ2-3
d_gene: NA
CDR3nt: TGTGCCAGCAGCTTATTTATTGGAGGGAGTCGTACAGATACGCAGTATTTT
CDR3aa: CASSLFIGGSRTDTQYF

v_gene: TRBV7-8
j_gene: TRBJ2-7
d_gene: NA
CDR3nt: TGTGCCAGCAGCTTAGTGCGGGAAAGAGGGTGGGAGCAGTACTTC
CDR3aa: CASSLVRERGWEQYF

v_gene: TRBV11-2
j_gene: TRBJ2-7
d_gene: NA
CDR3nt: TGTGCCAGCAGCTTAGGAGGACCCCCCTACGAGCAGTACTTC
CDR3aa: CASSLGGPPYEQYF

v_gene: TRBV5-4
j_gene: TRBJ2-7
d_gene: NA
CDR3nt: TGTGCCAGCAGGGAACCAGATTCCTACGAGCAGTACTTC
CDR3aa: CASREPDSYEQYF

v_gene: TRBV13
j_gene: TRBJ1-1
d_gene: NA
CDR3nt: TGTGCCAGCAGCTCATGGGATGTCCGAGCTTTCTTT
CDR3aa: CASSSWDVRAFF

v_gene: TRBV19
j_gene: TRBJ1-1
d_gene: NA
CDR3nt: TGTGCCAGTAGTACCTCCATAAGGAACACTGAAGCTTTCTTT
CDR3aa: CASSTSIRNTEAFF

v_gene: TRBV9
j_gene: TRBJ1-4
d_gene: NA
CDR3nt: TGTGCCAGCAGCGTAGAGGGGGGAGCCCCCACTAATGAAAAACTGTTTTTT
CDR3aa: CASSVEGGAPTNEKLFF

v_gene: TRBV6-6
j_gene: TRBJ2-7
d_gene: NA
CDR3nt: TGTGCCAGCAGTTACCTTGCGGACAGTTACGAGCAGTACTTC
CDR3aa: CASSYLADSYEQYF

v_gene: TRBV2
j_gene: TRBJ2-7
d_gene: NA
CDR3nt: TGTGCCACCAAACAATTCCGGACCCCTCTCTACTACGAGCAGTACTTC
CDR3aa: CATKQFRTPLYYEQYF

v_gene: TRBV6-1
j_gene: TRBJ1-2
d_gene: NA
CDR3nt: TGTGCCAGCAGTGAAGGAGGTGGCTACACCTTC
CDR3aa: CASSEGGGYTF

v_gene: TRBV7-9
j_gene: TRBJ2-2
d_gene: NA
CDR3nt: TGTGCCAGCAGCCTAGGGGTGGCCGGGGAGCTGTTTTTT
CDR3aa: CASSLGVAGELFF